The T cell receptor beta chain under discussion was sequenced for a study of T cells after yellow fever vaccination. Whole-study results and caveats: Booster samples showed a return of most primary-vaccination clones (approximately 96% CD4, approximately 85% CD8).

TCRdb itself ran the 5' RACE reads through MiXCR, one entry per CDR3 protein. The sample lists about 340,000 distinct CDR3 sequences; approximately 4% were seen once. On this clonotype itself: The target antigen is unknown.

This CDR3 has 13 amino acids. The germline V and J ends were trimmed by 8 bases and 4 bases, with 14 bases remaining between them. The material was PBMCs, obtained 5 days after the yellow fever booster vaccination. The chain joins TRBV12-3 or TRBV12-4 to TRBJ1-2, with a possible D match to TRBD1 (5 bases). The receptor was isolated from a man between 18 and 35 years old who received the YFV17D yellow fever vaccine. CDR3 sequence reads: CASRGYSRYGYTF. In nucleotides, the CDR3 is TGTGCCAGCCGGGGCTATAGCCGCTATGGCTACACCTTC.